These 21 T cell receptor beta chains were all obtained from the same sample, sequenced in a study of blood T cell repertoires in COVID-19 (dated by TCRdb to 2020 to 2021). The library was prepared using the immunoSEQ multiplex PCR assay. In TCRdb, the immuneACCESS table is reduced to in-frame sequences with V and J assigned. These tables do not hold every clone; where another copy was compared, an unresolved V gene accounts for under half, and the others remain unexplained. The sample data list more than 250,000 clones, and 80% to 90% of these were observed just once. About 10% of the sample goes to the ten largest clones. The sample taken for sequencing was PBMCs or T cells enriched from blood (not recorded which). These receptor sequences come from a woman aged 18-29 years who had recovered from COVID-19.

The V gene is TRBV15, the J gene TRBJ1-1; D is uncertain. Germline V gives CDR1 LNHNV, CDR2 YYDKDF (reference sequence). The V end lost 0 bases, the J end lost 3 bases, and 5 bases lay between the germline ends. The CDR3 totals 13 residues. The CDR3 DNA follows: TGTGCCACCAGCAGAGAGGCACACACTGAAGCTTTCTTT. Protein: CATSREAHTEAFF.

The chain uses TRBV9 and TRBJ2-7; D is possibly TRBD2 (6 bases). Trimming removed 0 bases from V and 2 bases from J, with 12 bases in between. Germline V gene sequence: CDR1 SGDLS, CDR2 YYNGEE. The length of the CDR3 is 15 residues. CDR3 sequence reads: CASSVAPGGAYEQYF. In DNA form, the CDR3 reads TGTGCCAGCAGCGTAGCCCCAGGAGGGGCCTACGAGCAGTACTTC.

This clone appeared a few times. The V gene is TRBV11-2, the J gene TRBJ1-2; the D gene is possibly TRBD1 (5 bases). The V and J ends lost 5 bases and 5 bases respectively, with 12 bases between them. Germline V gene lookup returns CDR1 SGHAT and CDR2 FQNNGV. This CDR3 region has 13 residues. The chain's CDR3 is CASSPLGGYGYTF. CDR3 bases: TGTGCCAGCAGCCCCCTCGGGGGTTATGGCTACACCTTC. The entire variable domain, with the rest obtained from reference TRBV11-2 and TRBJ1-2, is as follows: EAGVAQSPRYKIIEKRQSVAFWCNPISGHATLYWYQQILGQGPKLLIQFQNNGVVDDSQLPKDRFSAERLKGVDSTLKIQPAKLEDSAVYLCASSPLGGYGYTFGSGTRLTVV.

The chain uses TRBV3-1 (or the pseudogene TRBV3-2) and TRBJ2-3, with unresolved D. The germline V gene has CDR1 LGHDT and CDR2 YNNKEL (reference sequence). There are 14 residues in the CDR3. Trimming took 6 bases from V and 0 from J, leaving 10 bases between them. The CDR3: CASSQDTSTDTQYF. The CDR3 nucleotides read TGTGCCAGCAGTCAGGATACTAGCACAGATACGCAGTATTTT.

The chain recombines TRBV6-1 with TRBJ2-7; 7 bases are shared with TRBD2. The V gene end was trimmed by 4 bases and the J gene end by 1 base; junction bases not matched to a gene: 10. Germline CDR1 is MNHNS and CDR2 is SASEGT. This CDR3 has 16 residues. CDR3 region: CASSAGKASGSYEQYF. The CDR3 DNA follows: TGTGCCAGCAGTGCAGGAAAGGCTAGCGGATCCTACGAGCAGTACTTC.

This clone was seen at least ten times. V and J are TRBV27 and TRBJ2-5; D might be TRBD2 (5 bases). This CDR3 comprises 13 residues. The ends were cut back, 6 bases at V and 0 bases at J, with 8 bases in the middle. Germline loops: CDR1 MNHEY, CDR2 SMNVEV (reference sequence). CDR3 region: CASRAENQETQYF. The CDR3 DNA is TGTGCCAGCAGAGCGGAGAACCAAGAGACCCAGTACTTC.

The rearrangement uses TRBV5-6 and TRBJ1-5, with D possibly matching TRBD1 (5 bases). Germline loops: CDR1 SGHDT, CDR2 YYEEEE. The CDR3 length is 14 residues. Between the trimmed V and J ends, which lost 2 bases and 0 bases, there was a span of 6 bases. The CDR3 loop reads CASSLDSSNQPQHF. The CDR3 DNA sequence: TGTGCCAGCAGCTTAGACAGTAGCAATCAGCCCCAGCATTTT.

The J gene is TRBJ2-5, the V gene TRBV5-4; D is possibly TRBD2 (5 bases). Germline V gene data show CDR1 as SGHNT and CDR2 as YYREEE (reference sequence). This CDR3 contains 15 residues. Trimming pared 3 bases from V and 5 bases from J, leaving 17 bases between. CDR3 region: CASSSEAVLGETQYF. The CDR3 region has the DNA TGTGCCAGCAGCTCGGAGGCCGTCTTAGGGGAGACCCAGTACTTC.

The chain employs TRBV27 and TRBJ2-3, with a weak D call TRBD2 (6 bases). Germline CDR1 reads MNHEY; CDR2 reads SMNVEV (reference sequence). The CDR3 is made up of 15 amino acids. Deletions cut 3 bases from V and 0 bases from J, with 10 bases between. CDR3 nucleotide sequence: TGTGCCAGCAGTTTTGGGGGGTTTAGCACAGATACGCAGTATTTT. Protein sequence: CASSFGGFSTDTQYF.

The chain employs TRBV5-1 and TRBJ2-7; 9 nucleotides agree with TRBD1. The CDR3 is 14 amino acids. Germline assignment: CDR1 SGHRS and CDR2 YFSETQ. The ends lost 5 bases at V and 7 bases at J; junction bases unmatched: 10. The DNA for the CDR3 is TGCGCCAGCAGTCACCGGGACAGGGCGAGAGAGCAGTACTTC. This encodes CASSHRDRAREQYF.

This clone occurred a few times. This CDR3 reads CASSPTTGFGYTF. In nucleotides, the CDR3 is TGTGCCAGCAGCCCAACCACAGGGTTTGGCTACACCTTC. The chain carries TRBV7-9 and TRBJ1-2; perhaps TRBD1 as D (6 bases). CDR1 and CDR2 from the germline V gene are SEHNR and FQNEAQ (reference sequence). V lost 5 bases and J lost 7, with 14 bases in between. This CDR3 is 13 amino acids long.

V and J are TRBV11-2 and TRBJ2-3; D gene ambiguous. Trimming pared 5 bases from V and 14 bases from J, leaving 17 bases between. The germline V gene has CDR1 SGHAT and CDR2 FQNNGV. The CDR3 is 12 amino acids. CDR3 DNA: TGTGCCAGCAGCCCTCCGACTTTTGCTGGGTATTTT. It translates to CASSPPTFAGYF.

The chain recombines TRBV4-1 with TRBJ1-2; the match to TRBD1 covers 12 bases. The CDR3 covers 17 residues. Per the germline V gene, CDR1 is MGHRA and CDR2 is YSYEKL. Trimming at V came to 4 bases and at J to 5 bases, leaving 11 bases not matched to a gene. CDR3 sequence reads: CASSPTGTGGFKYGYTF. The DNA of the CDR3 is TGCGCCAGCAGCCCTACCGGGACAGGGGGCTTTAAGTATGGCTACACCTTC.

A remark on this clone: Its ends do not fully match the called genes, so a read error is possible. The rearrangement uses TRBV19 and TRBJ2-3, with 7 bases identical to TRBD1. Germline V lookup: CDR1 LNHDA, CDR2 SQIVND (reference sequence). There are 14 residues in the CDR3. The CDR3 DNA follows: TGTGCCAGCAGTACAGGGGCCGGCACAGATACGCAGTATTTT. Protein: CASSTGAGTDTQYF. Full variable domain (missing parts from reference TRBV19 and TRBJ2-3): DGGITQSPKYLFRKEGQNVTLSCEQNLNHDAMYWYRQDPGQGLRLIYYSQIVNDFQKGDIAEGYSVSREKKESFPLTVTSAQKNPTAFYLCASSTGAGTDTQYFGPGTRLTVL.

J is TRBJ2-1 and V is TRBV4-1; D may be TRBD2 (6 bases). The V end was cut by 0 bases, the J end by 4 bases, with 13 bases between. The CDR3 has 16 amino acids. Germline V gene data show CDR1 as MGHRA and CDR2 as YSYEKL. CDR3 DNA sequence: TGCGCCAGCAGCCAAGAGTCGGGAGTTGGTTACAATGAGCAGTTCTTC. This encodes CASSQESGVGYNEQFF.

The V and J genes are TRBV28 and TRBJ2-7; D is perhaps TRBD2 (5 bases). The CDR3 sequence is 11 residues long. V was clipped by 6 bases and J by 10 bases, with 13 bases between them. Per germline, CDR1 MDHEN and CDR2 SYDVKM. CDR3 amino acids: CASRVFGEQYF. The CDR3 bases are TGTGCCAGCAGAGTGTTCGGGGAACAGTACTTC.

The CDR3, as DNA: TGCGCCAGCAGCCTTGTACCGGGAAGCATGAACACTGAAGCTTTCTTT. It encodes CASSLVPGSMNTEAFF. The chain couples TRBV4-1 to TRBJ1-1; D is ambiguous. There are 16 residues in the CDR3. V was pared by 4 bases and J by 0 bases, with 15 bases between. CDR1 is MGHRA and CDR2 is YSYEKL in the germline V gene.

This chain joins TRBV10-3 and TRBJ1-2; weak D call: TRBD1 (5 bases). CDR3 length: 16 residues. The germline V gene encodes CDR1 ENHRY and CDR2 SYGVKD. The V and J ends lost 2 bases and 3 bases respectively, with 16 bases between them. The CDR3 DNA is TGTGCCATCAGTGAGGGGGCACGGGCCTTGGACTATGGCTACACCTTC. Translated, it gives CAISEGARALDYGYTF.

The rearrangement uses TRBV11-3 and TRBJ1-1; 8 bases are shared with TRBD1. The length of the CDR3 is 15 residues. J lost 4 bases, V lost 1 base, and 5 bases had no gene match. Germline V CDR1 and CDR2: SGHNT, YENEEA. In DNA form, the CDR3 reads TGTGCCAGCAGCTTAGCGCAGGGGGCAGGCACTGAAGCTTTCTTT. Amino acids: CASSLAQGAGTEAFF.

The gene calls are TRBV6-5 and TRBJ2-7; TRBD1 might be the D (6 bases). Trimming shortened V by 6 bases and J by 0 bases, and 12 bases separated the two germline ends. The CDR3 is made up of 14 amino acids. The germline V gene encodes CDR1 MNHEY and CDR2 SVGAGI. The chain's CDR3 is CASSALQGSYEQYF. CDR3 nucleotide sequence: TGTGCCAGCAGCGCGTTACAGGGCTCCTACGAGCAGTACTTC.

The chain links TRBV6-1 to TRBJ2-5; TRBD2 matches 10 bases. Germline CDR1 and CDR2: MNHNS and SASEGT. Trimming cost V 3 bases and J 2 bases; bases outside gene matches: 18. CDR3 length: 20 amino acids. The CDR3 DNA is TGTGCCAGCAGTGACGAGGTTGTCGGGCTAGCGGGAGTTAAGCAAGAGACCCAGTACTTC. Its protein is CASSDEVVGLAGVKQETQYF.